This T cell receptor (beta chain) was sequenced in a study of control samples from healthy donors and cancer patients. The length of the CDR3 is 11 residues. Between the trimmed V and J ends, which lost 6 bases and 0 bases, there was a span of 4 bases. The germline CDR1 and CDR2 sequences are DFQATT and SNEGSKA (reference sequence). Clones were read by immunoSEQ multiplex PCR, and TCRdb kept only the in-frame ones, dropping some. The sample consists of 90,000 to 150,000 clones, around 89% of them appearing once. Sequencing was carried out using blood. The sequence was collected from a man aged 40-55 years in good health. The chain carries TRBV20-1 and TRBJ2-3; unclear D gene. The CDR3 region is CSATSTDTQYF. The CDR3 nucleotides are TGCAGTGCCACAAGCACAGATACGCAGTATTTT.